Described below is a single T cell receptor beta chain sequence and its context. The germline V gene has CDR1 SGHVS and CDR2 FNYEAQ. The CDR3 runs 15 residues. J lost 5 bases, V lost 4 bases, and 8 bases had no gene match. This record comes from a study of blood T cell repertoires in COVID-19. Turning to the study itself: Some COVID-19 samples were acute and others convalescent; all came from the United States, Italy and Spain.

Here immunoSEQ multiplex PCR was the method, and the copy in TCRdb shows in-frame clones only, minus some. In the table there are 350,000 to 550,000 clones, around 90% of which are singletons. The clonotype was recovered from a young woman with acute COVID-19. Sample: PBMCs or T cells enriched from blood (not recorded which). The chain employs TRBV7-6 and TRBJ1-2; 9 positions match TRBD1. The CDR3 coding sequence is TGTGCCAGCAGCTCCCAACAGGGGGCGAATTATGGCTACACCTTC. Its translation is CASSSQQGANYGYTF.